Listed below are T cell receptor beta chains from one sample, sequenced in a study of cytomegalovirus exposure and HLA in healthy donors. Libraries were prepared by immunoSEQ multiplex PCR; TCRdb keeps only in-frame clonotypes and omits some of them. The table lists around 140,000 clones, approximately 80% of them singletons. The sequencing sample was made of PBMCs. The origin of the receptors is a man aged 40-49 years in good health and CMV-seronegative. CDR3s include the opening cysteine and the closing phenylalanine or tryptophan. Fields, in order: J gene, D gene, V gene, CDR3 protein. D genes are given only for firm matches.

j_gene: TRBJ2-7
d_gene: TRBD1
v_gene: TRBV30
CDR3aa: CACTRRGQGRSYEQYF

j_gene: TRBJ2-1
d_gene: .
v_gene: TRBV28
CDR3aa: CASTLRPGEQFF

j_gene: TRBJ1-5
d_gene: TRBD1
v_gene: TRBV5-6
CDR3aa: CASSRTGTVSNQPQHF

j_gene: TRBJ2-2
d_gene: TRBD1
v_gene: TRBV7-8
CDR3aa: CASSSGTVAGELFF

j_gene: TRBJ1-1
d_gene: .
v_gene: TRBV7-3
CDR3aa: CASSSQPTAKHTEAFF

j_gene: TRBJ2-7
d_gene: TRBD1
v_gene: TRBV6-6
CDR3aa: CASAWDSSYEQYF

j_gene: TRBJ2-5
d_gene: .
v_gene: TRBV27
CDR3aa: CASSLSGGETQYF

j_gene: TRBJ2-5
d_gene: TRBD1
v_gene: TRBV28
CDR3aa: CATKRKGAYEQYF

j_gene: TRBJ1-1
d_gene: TRBD1
v_gene: TRBV28
CDR3aa: CASRLTGGYTEAFF

j_gene: TRBJ2-7
d_gene: .
v_gene: TRBV6-5
CDR3aa: CASSPFNRATYEQYF

j_gene: TRBJ2-3
d_gene: .
v_gene: TRBV23-1
CDR3aa: CASSGEGASTDTQYF

j_gene: TRBJ2-3
d_gene: .
v_gene: TRBV10-1
CDR3aa: CASIGPATSTDTQYF

j_gene: TRBJ2-7
d_gene: TRBD1
v_gene: TRBV7-9
CDR3aa: CASSYPQGARVEQYF

j_gene: TRBJ2-7
d_gene: TRBD1
v_gene: TRBV15
CDR3aa: CATSRPGQGLDEQYF

j_gene: TRBJ1-4
d_gene: TRBD1
v_gene: TRBV4-1
CDR3aa: CASSPRTGEVATNEKLFF

j_gene: TRBJ1-2
d_gene: .
v_gene: TRBV28
CDR3aa: CASSLRQGTRGYTF

j_gene: TRBJ1-2
d_gene: .
v_gene: TRBV18
CDR3aa: CASSPRGDGYTF

j_gene: TRBJ2-5
d_gene: .
v_gene: TRBV5-1
CDR3aa: CASSLVEYQETQYF

j_gene: TRBJ2-7
d_gene: .
v_gene: TRBV18
CDR3aa: CASSPDRESFYEQYF

j_gene: TRBJ2-2
d_gene: .
v_gene: TRBV7-3
CDR3aa: CASSLSPPAGELFF

j_gene: .
d_gene: TRBD2
v_gene: TRBV7-6
CDR3aa: CASSFGLAGGPLSYEQYF

j_gene: TRBJ2-3
d_gene: .
v_gene: TRBV6-5
CDR3aa: CASTRLDTQYF

j_gene: TRBJ2-3
d_gene: .
v_gene: TRBV11-2
CDR3aa: CASREGNTDTQYF

j_gene: TRBJ2-2
d_gene: TRBD1
v_gene: TRBV4-2
CDR3aa: CASSQDGTGDTGELFF

j_gene: TRBJ1-1
d_gene: TRBD1
v_gene: TRBV5-1
CDR3aa: CASSNRGQGSTEAFF

j_gene: TRBJ2-7
d_gene: TRBD1
v_gene: TRBV28
CDR3aa: CASSPGQASYEQYF

j_gene: TRBJ1-1
d_gene: TRBD1
v_gene: TRBV27
CDR3aa: CASHDRGPGTEAFF

j_gene: TRBJ2-2
d_gene: .
v_gene: TRBV7-6
CDR3aa: CASSTINTGELFF